Listed below are T cell receptor beta chains from one sample, sequenced in a study of OX40 agonist ivuxolimab in advanced cancers. The table came from immunoSEQ multiplex PCR; TCRdb's copy has only in-frame clones and leaves some out. This table holds about 45,000 clones, about 88% found once. Sequencing was performed on CD4+ or CD8+ T cells sorted from blood, taken in a trial of the OX40 agonist ivuxolimab. All receptors derive from an adult with an advanced solid tumor such as melanoma, head and neck, liver or kidney cancer. The CDR3 runs from the conserved cysteine through the conserved F or W. The order of the fields is D gene, clone size, V gene, J gene, CDR3 DNA, CDR3 protein. A D gene is named only where the DNA matches it firmly. Some rows mark clone size as missing; the rest say once, few, many or name a class of expanded clone.

>.|.|TRBV6-1|TRBJ2-5
TGTGCCAGCAGTGAAGGATACAGGGTGGAGTGGGAGACCCAGTACTTC
CASSEGYRVEWETQYF
>.|.|TRBV28|TRBJ2-1
TGTGCCAGCAGTTTATCATGGTACAATGAGCAGTTCTTC
CASSLSWYNEQFF
>TRBD2|.|TRBV27|TRBJ2-5
TGTGCCAGCAGTTTATTCGTGGGAGGGTCCCAGTACTTC
CASSLFVGGSQYF
>.|.|TRBV11-2|TRBJ2-7
TGTGCCAGCAGCTTCGACTACTTCTACGAGCAGTACTTC
CASSFDYFYEQYF
>.|.|TRBV11-2|TRBJ2-1
TGTGCCAGCAGCTTTGGGCAATACAATGAGCAGTTCTTC
CASSFGQYNEQFF
>TRBD1|.|TRBV5-6|TRBJ1-4
TGTGCCAGCAGCTATACCGGGACAGGACGCACTAATGAAAAACTGTTTTTT
CASSYTGTGRTNEKLFF
>TRBD1|.|TRBV18|TRBJ2-7
TGTGCCAGCTCACCGGGGACAGGGGGCATTTACGAGCAGTACTTC
CASSPGTGGIYEQYF
>.|.|TRBV7-3|TRBJ2-5
TGTGCCAGCAGCTTGGCCGGTGGGGGAGAGACCCAGTACTTC
CASSLAGGGETQYF
>TRBD2|.|TRBV29-1|TRBJ2-3
TGCAGCGCGAAGGCGGGAGGGCCGAGTGATACGCAGTATTTT
CSAKAGGPSDTQYF
>TRBD1|.|TRBV2|TRBJ2-7
TGTGCCAGCAGTGAAAGGGGACAGGGATGGTACGAGCAGTACTTC
CASSERGQGWYEQYF
>.|.|TRBV19|TRBJ1-4
TGTGCCAGTAGTATGGGAGGAAGACTGGGTGAAAAACTGTTTTTT
CASSMGGRLGEKLFF
>TRBD1|.|TRBV5-1|TRBJ1-4
TGCGCCAGCAGCTTGTCAGGGGGCGAAAAACTGTTTTTT
CASSLSGGEKLFF
>TRBD2|once|TRBV7-6|TRBJ2-1
TGTGCCAGCAGCCATGGGACTAGCTCCTACAATGAGCAGTTCTTC
CASSHGTSSYNEQFF
>TRBD2|.|TRBV28|TRBJ2-2
TGTGCCATCAATGGGGGGGTACTACCGTGGACCGGGGAGCTGTTTTTT
CAINGGVLPWTGELFF
>TRBD1|.|TRBV4-1|TRBJ1-1
TGCGCCAGCAGCCAGGACAGGGAAGGATACACTGAAGCTTTCTTT
CASSQDREGYTEAFF
>TRBD2|.|TRBV7-9|TRBJ2-3
TGTGCCAGCAGCTTCGGACTAGCGGGAGCCGGGGATACGCAGTATTTT
CASSFGLAGAGDTQYF
>TRBD2|.|TRBV5-4|TRBJ2-3
TGTGCCAGCAGCGAGGACAGCGGGGGTACGCAGTATTTT
CASSEDSGGTQYF
>TRBD1|.|TRBV28|TRBJ2-4
TGTGCCAGCAGGACAGGGGGCACAAACATTCAGTACTTC
CASRTGGTNIQYF
>.|once|TRBV10-3|TRBJ1-1
TGTGCCATCAGTGAAGGTGTCCTGAACACTGAAGCTTTCTTT
CAISEGVLNTEAFF
>TRBD2|.|TRBV5-1|TRBJ2-1
TGCGCCAGCAGCTTGACTAGCGGGGAGCAGTTCTTC
CASSLTSGEQFF
>.|few|TRBV14|TRBJ1-3
TGTGCCAGCAGCCAACAACTGACCTCGAGAAACACCATATATTTT
CASSQQLTSRNTIYF
>TRBD1|few|TRBV9|TRBJ2-2
TGTGCCAGCAGCTTGGACAGGGCCACCGGGGAGCTGTTTTTT
CASSLDRATGELFF
>.|once|TRBV5-1|TRBJ1-6
TGCGCCAGCAGCTTGGGCAGGGTCTCCTCACCCCTCCACTTT
CASSLGRVSSPLHF
>TRBD1|.|TRBV2|TRBJ1-1
TGTGCCAGCATCGAGGCAGGGGGGACTGAAGCTTTCTTT
CASIEAGGTEAFF